The 14 T cell receptor beta chains below all came from one sample that was sequenced in a study of PD-L1 blockade in urothelial cancer. Time point in this sample: pretreatment peripheral blood. The method was immunoSEQ multiplex PCR; TCRdb's version includes in-frame clones alone and lacks a portion of them. The sample records roughly 51,000 clones, approximately 79% being singletons. Sample: PBMCs, taken around atezolizumab (anti-PD-L1) treatment. The receptors come from a man between 65 and 85 years old with urothelial cancer.

The rearrangement joins TRBV28 to TRBJ1-1; weak D call: TRBD1 (5 bases). Germline-derived CDR1 and CDR2 are MDHEN and SYDVKM. The CDR3 consists of 15 residues. Trimming removed 5 bases from V and 0 bases from J, with 13 bases in between. The DNA of the CDR3 is TGTGCCAGCAGTCCGCAACAGGTTATGAACACTGAAGCTTTCTTT. Amino acid sequence: CASSPQQVMNTEAFF.

The rearrangement links TRBV7-6 to TRBJ2-5, with 8 bases aligning to TRBD2. From germline, CDR1 is SGHVS and CDR2 FNYEAQ. The CDR3 spans 16 residues. The J segment lost 2 bases and the V segment lost 5 bases, leaving 10 bases of the junction unmatched. The DNA of the CDR3 is TGTGCCAGCAGCGACTACCGGCGGGAGGCACAAGAGACCCAGTACTTC. Its translation is CASSDYRREAQETQYF.

The chain couples TRBV4-2 to TRBJ2-1; D perhaps matches TRBD2 (5 bases). The length of the CDR3 is 16 residues. Germline V gene lookup returns CDR1 LGHNA and CDR2 YNFKEQ. Trimming pared 0 bases from V and 9 bases from J, leaving 18 bases between. This chain's CDR3 is CASSQDLGSRSGEQFF. The CDR3 nucleotides read TGTGCCAGCAGCCAAGATCTAGGGAGCCGAAGTGGTGAGCAGTTCTTC.

This chain links TRBV5-6 with TRBJ2-1; 8 nucleotides line up with TRBD2. This CDR3 has 18 residues. The V segment lost 4 bases and the J segment 4 bases; nucleotides outside the gene matches: 16. Per germline, CDR1 SGHDT and CDR2 YYEEEE. The CDR3 DNA reads TGTGCCAGCAGCCCCGGAAGGGGACCGCGGGGGGCGTACAATGAGCAGTTCTTC. This sequence encodes CASSPGRGPRGAYNEQFF.

Turning to this clone: Mismatch with germline at one junction end may stem from a read error. CDR3 nucleotide sequence: TGTGCCAGTAGTAAGGACACGCGGAACTCTAGAAACACCATATATTTT. It codes for CASSKDTRNSRNTIYF. The chain joins TRBV19 to TRBJ1-3, with a possible D match to TRBD1 (5 bases). Germline V gene data show CDR1 as LNHDA and CDR2 as SQIVND (reference sequence). CDR3 length equals 16 residues.

This clone was recorded a few times. The rearrangement joins TRBV11-2 to TRBJ1-1; D may be TRBD1 (6 bases). CDR1 SGHAT and CDR2 FQNNGV come from the germline V gene. Trimming took 6 bases from V and 2 from J, leaving 28 bases between them. CDR3 length: 19 residues. CDR3 nucleotide sequence: TGTGCCAGCAGTCAAACCGGCCCTCGGGACAACAGGGAAAACACTGAAGCTTTCTTT. Protein: CASSQTGPRDNRENTEAFF.

V usage is TRBV4-1 and J usage is TRBJ2-7, with 8 positions matching TRBD1. Germline CDR1 reads MGHRA; CDR2 reads YSYEKL. The length of the CDR3 is 18 residues. V lost 0 bases to trimming and J lost 2 bases; unmatched junction nucleotides: 12. The CDR3: CASSQDSPDRGEPYEQYF. CDR3 sequence (DNA): TGCGCCAGCAGCCAAGATTCCCCTGACAGGGGCGAACCCTACGAGCAGTACTTC.

The chain recombines TRBV5-1 with TRBJ2-1; 11 bases match TRBD2. CDR1 SGHRS and CDR2 YFSETQ come from the germline V gene. The CDR3 is 18 amino acids. The V gene end was trimmed by 0 bases and the J gene end by 10 bases; junction bases not matched to a gene: 15. The chain's CDR3 is CASSLGWTSGSHPREQFF. CDR3 DNA sequence: TGCGCCAGCAGCTTGGGGTGGACTAGCGGGTCCCACCCCCGAGAGCAGTTCTTC.

The rearrangement uses TRBV7-6 and TRBJ2-3; unclear D gene. The ends were cut back, 2 bases at V and 4 bases at J, with 7 bases in the middle. The CDR3 covers 13 residues. Germline V gene sequence: CDR1 SGHVS, CDR2 FNYEAQ. In nucleotides, the CDR3 is TGTGCCAGCAGCTTACAGCGTCCAGATACGCAGTATTTT. It specifies CASSLQRPDTQYF.

This clone has just a few counts. This rearrangement joins TRBV4-1 to TRBJ2-7; 7 bases match TRBD2. The CDR3 contains 14 residues. The junction had 9 bases not matched to a gene; V was cut back by 3 bases and J by 7 bases. Germline CDR1 reads MGHRA; CDR2 reads YSYEKL. In nucleotides, the CDR3 is TGCGCCAGCAGCCAGCTCGTTGGGGGGGGTGAGCAGTACTTC. Its protein product is CASSQLVGGGEQYF.

The genes are TRBV28 and TRBJ2-2; 7 bases are a match to TRBD2. From germline, CDR1 is MDHEN and CDR2 SYDVKM. This CDR3 is 15 amino acids long. V trimming: 8 bases; J trimming: 5 bases; junction bases outside the gene matches: 11. The CDR3 DNA reads TGTGCCAGCGGTCGGGGGAGGGCCCGAACCGGGGAGCTGTTTTTT. Translated, it gives CASGRGRARTGELFF. Variable domain in full (rest from reference TRBV28 and TRBJ2-2): DVKVTQSSRYLVKRTGEKVFLECVQDMDHENMFWYRQDPGLGLRLIYFSYDVKMKEKGDIPEGYSVSREKKERFSLILESASTNQTSMYLCASGRGRARTGELFFGEGSRLTVL.

The chain has TRBV7-6 and TRBJ1-5; possibly TRBD1 for D (6 bases). With 5 bases removed from V and 7 bases from J, the gap between germline ends came to 21 bases. The CDR3 runs 16 residues. Germline loops: CDR1 SGHVS, CDR2 FNYEAQ. The CDR3 sequence: CASSPNPAGGGQPQHF. The CDR3 DNA reads TGTGCCAGCAGCCCCAACCCGGCGGGGGGCGGACAGCCCCAGCATTTT. The full variable domain, in which reference TRBV7-6 and TRBJ1-5 provide the parts outside the CDR3, is GAGVSQSPRYKVTKRGQDVALRCDPISGHVSLYWYRQALGQGPEFLTYFNYEAQQDKSGLPNDRFSAERPEGSISTLTIQRTEQRDSAMYRCASSPNPAGGGQPQHFGDGTRLSIL.

J is TRBJ2-7 and V is TRBV7-9, with D unclear. Per germline, CDR1 SEHNR and CDR2 FQNEAQ (reference sequence). V lost 3 bases, J lost 3 bases, and 15 bases lay in between. The CDR3 covers 15 residues. The CDR3 here is CASSFSDNADYEQYF. The CDR3 DNA is TGTGCCAGCAGCTTCTCTGACAACGCTGACTACGAGCAGTACTTC.

The V call is TRBV5-6, the J call TRBJ2-1; TRBD2 aligns across 8 bases. CDR1 SGHDT and CDR2 YYEEEE come from the germline V gene. With V trimmed by 4 bases and J by 0 bases, 3 bases remained unmatched. This CDR3 spans 15 amino acids. The CDR3 DNA follows: TGTGCCAGCAGCCCGGGGGGGGCCTCCTACAATGAGCAGTTCTTC. Protein: CASSPGGASYNEQFF.